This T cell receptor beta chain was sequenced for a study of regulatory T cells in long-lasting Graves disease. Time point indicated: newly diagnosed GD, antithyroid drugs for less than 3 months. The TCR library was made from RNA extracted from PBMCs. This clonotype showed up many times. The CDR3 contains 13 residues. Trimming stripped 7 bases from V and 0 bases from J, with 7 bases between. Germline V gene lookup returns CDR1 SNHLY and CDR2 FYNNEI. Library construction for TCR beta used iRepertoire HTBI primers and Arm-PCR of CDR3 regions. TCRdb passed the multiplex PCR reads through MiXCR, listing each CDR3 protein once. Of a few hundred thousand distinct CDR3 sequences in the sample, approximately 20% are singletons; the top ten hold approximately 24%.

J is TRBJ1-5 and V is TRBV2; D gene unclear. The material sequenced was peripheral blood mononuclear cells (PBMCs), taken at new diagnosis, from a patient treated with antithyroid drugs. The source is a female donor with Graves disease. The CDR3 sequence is CASTWSSNQPQHF. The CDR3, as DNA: TGTGCCAGCACCTGGAGTAGCAATCAGCCCCAGCATTTT.